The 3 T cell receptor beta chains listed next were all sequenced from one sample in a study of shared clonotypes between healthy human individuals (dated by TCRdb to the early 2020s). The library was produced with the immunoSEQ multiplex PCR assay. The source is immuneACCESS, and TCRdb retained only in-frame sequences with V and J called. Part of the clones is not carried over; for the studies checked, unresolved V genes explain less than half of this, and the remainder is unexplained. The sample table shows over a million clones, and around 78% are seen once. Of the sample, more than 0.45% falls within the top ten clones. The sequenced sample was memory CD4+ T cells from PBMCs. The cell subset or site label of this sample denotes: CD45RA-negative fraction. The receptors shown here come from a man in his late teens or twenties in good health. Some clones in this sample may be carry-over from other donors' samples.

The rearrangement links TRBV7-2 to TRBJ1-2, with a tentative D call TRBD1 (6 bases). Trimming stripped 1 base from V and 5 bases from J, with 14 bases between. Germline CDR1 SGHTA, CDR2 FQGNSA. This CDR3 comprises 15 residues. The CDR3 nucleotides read TGTGCCAGCAGCTTAGGGAGGGGGGCGGTGTATGGCTACACCTTC. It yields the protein CASSLGRGAVYGYTF.

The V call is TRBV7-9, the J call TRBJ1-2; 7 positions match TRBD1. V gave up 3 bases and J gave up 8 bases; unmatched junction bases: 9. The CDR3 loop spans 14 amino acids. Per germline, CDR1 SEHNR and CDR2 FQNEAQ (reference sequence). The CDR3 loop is CASSFNDREGGYTF. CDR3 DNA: TGTGCCAGCAGCTTTAACGACAGGGAAGGAGGCTACACCTTC. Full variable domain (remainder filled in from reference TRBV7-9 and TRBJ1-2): DTGVSQNPRHKITKRGQNVTFRCDPISEHNRLYWYRQTLGQGPEFLTYFQNEAQLEKSRLLSDRFSAERPKGSFSTLEIQRTEQGDSAMYLCASSFNDREGGYTFGSGTRLTVV.

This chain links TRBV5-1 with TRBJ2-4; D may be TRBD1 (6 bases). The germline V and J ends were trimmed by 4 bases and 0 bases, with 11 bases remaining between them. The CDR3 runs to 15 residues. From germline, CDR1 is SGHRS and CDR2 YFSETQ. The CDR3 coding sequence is TGCGCCAGCAGCGCCGGACAGCTAGCCAAAAACATTCAGTACTTC. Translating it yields CASSAGQLAKNIQYF.